Below, 8 T cell receptor beta chains from the same sample are listed, as sequenced in a study of cytomegalovirus exposure and HLA in healthy donors. PCR was performed using 60 Vbeta and 13 Jbeta primers. The method was immunoSEQ multiplex PCR; TCRdb's version includes in-frame clones alone and lacks a portion of them. This repertoire shows approximately 80,000 clones, roughly 73% found once; its top ten account for more than 15%. Sequenced sample: PBMCs. The receptors derive from a woman aged 40 to 50 in good health and CMV-seropositive.

This clone was seen only a few times. V is TRBV6-1 and J is TRBJ1-6, with D possibly matching TRBD1 (6 bases). Germline V lookup: CDR1 MNHNS, CDR2 SASEGT. Trimming left V 6 bases short and J 5 bases short, with 11 bases between. The CDR3 length is 14 residues. The CDR3 spells CASRVRQDNSPLHF. The DNA for the CDR3 is TGTGCCAGCAGGGTAAGACAGGATAATTCACCCCTCCACTTT.

This clone turned up a few times. This chain connects TRBV6-1 to TRBJ1-2; the match to TRBD1 covers 9 bases. Germline CDR1 MNHNS, CDR2 SASEGT. Unmatched junction bases numbered 9, after V lost 6 bases and J lost 4 bases. The CDR3 runs to 15 residues. The CDR3 spells CASRLGQGATYGYTF. In DNA, the CDR3 is TGTGCCAGCAGATTGGGACAGGGCGCAACCTATGGCTACACCTTC.

J is TRBJ2-2 and V is TRBV27; a possible D gene is TRBD1 (5 bases). The V gene's germline CDR1 is MNHEY and CDR2 SMNVEV (reference sequence). This CDR3 comprises 16 residues. Trimming removed 5 bases from V and 3 bases from J, with 16 bases in between. This CDR3 reads CASSPSTRQYTGELFF. Here the CDR3 DNA reads TGTGCCAGCAGTCCATCAACCCGACAGTACACCGGGGAGCTGTTTTTT.

The chain recombines TRBV19 with TRBJ2-7; 7 bases are a match to TRBD1. V was pared by 1 base and J by 1 base, with 1 base of the junction left unmatched. Germline assignment: CDR1 LNHDA and CDR2 SQIVND (reference sequence). This CDR3 has 14 amino acids. CDR3: CASSIGGQSYEQYF. CDR3 bases: TGTGCCAGTAGTATAGGGGGACAGTCCTACGAGCAGTACTTC.

The genes are TRBV11-2 and TRBJ1-5; no firm D call. From germline, CDR1 is SGHAT and CDR2 FQNNGV. With 5 bases removed from V and 6 bases from J, the gap between germline ends came to 17 bases. This CDR3 is 15 amino acids long. CDR3 nucleotide sequence: TGTGCCAGCAGCCCCGGCGGCGGATCCGGTCAGCCCCAGCATTTT. As protein: CASSPGGGSGQPQHF.

This clone turned up a few times. The genes are TRBV5-1 and TRBJ1-1; D remains unclear. The V gene lost 4 bases and the J gene lost 0 bases, with 7 bases spanning the gap. The length of the CDR3 is 13 residues. Germline V gene sequence: CDR1 SGHRS, CDR2 YFSETQ. The CDR3 sequence is CASSPVMNTEAFF. DNA for the CDR3: TGCGCCAGCAGCCCGGTAATGAACACTGAAGCTTTCTTT. Full variable domain (missing parts from reference TRBV5-1 and TRBJ1-1): KAGVTQTPRYLIKTRGQQVTLSCSPISGHRSVSWYQQTPGQGLQFLFEYFSETQRNKGNFPGRFSGRQFSNSRSEMNVSTLELGDSALYLCASSPVMNTEAFFGQGTRLTVV.

The V call is TRBV6-1, the J call TRBJ2-2, with 9 bases fitting TRBD2. The germline CDR1 and CDR2 sequences are MNHNS and SASEGT. The CDR3 consists of 19 residues. Trimming took 2 bases from V and 5 from J; bases not matched to a gene: 15. CDR3 residues: CASSEYVFVAGVRTGELFF. Written as DNA, the CDR3 is TGTGCCAGCAGTGAATATGTTTTCGTAGCGGGAGTAAGGACCGGGGAGCTGTTTTTT.

This clone was seen a single time. The chain links TRBV5-6 to TRBJ2-7; no reliable D call. Germline CDR1 reads SGHDT; CDR2 reads YYEEEE. The CDR3 contains 16 residues. Trimming shortened V by 4 bases and J by 2 bases, and 19 bases separated the two germline ends. The CDR3 here is CASSPLLHPGPYEQYF. CDR3 nucleotides: TGTGCCAGCAGCCCCCTGCTTCACCCGGGTCCCTACGAGCAGTACTTC.